This TCR beta chain stems from a study of T cell responses to AZD1222 COVID-19 vaccine. Regarding the study as a whole: Unmutated regions of variants are reportedly targeted by nearly half of spike-specific TCRs. Researchers report vaccine-associated CD4 TCRs spanning spike, with dominance at 160-218 and 743-854.

Details on this clone: Its specificity is not known.

Libraries were prepared by immunoSEQ multiplex PCR; TCRdb keeps only in-frame clonotypes and omits some of them. The data show around 100,000 clones, approximately 89% seen once. The length of the CDR3 is 12 residues. Trimming removed 4 bases from V and 4 bases from J, with 5 bases in between. This chain links TRBV12-3 or TRBV12-4 with TRBJ1-3; D call uncertain. The sample in question was peripheral blood, obtained on day 0 of AZD1222 vaccination. This TCR derives from an adult in good health. The CDR3 DNA sequence: TGTGCCAGCAGTTCACGAGGAAACACCATATATTTT. Translating gives CASSSRGNTIYF.